Here is one T cell receptor beta chain with its context. This may arise from a read error, as a much more abundant clone is one base away. The sample comes from a study of tumor-infiltrating lymphocytes in primary liver carcinoma. The CDR3 has 13 residues. The germline gives CDR1 MNHEY, CDR2 SVGAGI. Constant-region priming of around 500 ng total RNA yielded TCR beta cDNA. It was through three nested multiplex PCR rounds of slightly modified ARM-PCR that TCR beta libraries arose. Researchers ran the first two PCR rounds for ten to eleven cycles each with TRBV1-TRBV30 forward primers and a C-beta reverse primer. TCRdb re-analysed the multiplex PCR reads in MiXCR, keeping a single row per CDR3 protein. The sample includes over 250,000 distinct CDR3 sequences, about three fifths of them seen just once. Extraction also yielded germline DNA, while blood RNA was obtained from unsorted whole blood.

The material sequenced was peripheral blood. V gene TRBV6-5 combines with J gene TRBJ1-6; D is ambiguous. This clonotype originated in a woman in her thirties with primary liver carcinoma and hepatitis B virus infection. The CDR3 loop reads CASSVGYNSPLRF. CDR3 bases: TGTGCCAGCAGTGTGGGATATAATTCACCCCTCCGCTTT.